What follows is one TCR beta chain and its context. Its antigen is not identified. This CDR3 is 16 amino acids long. V lost 0 bases and J 13 bases, leaving 25 bases between the germline ends. Germline V gene lookup returns CDR1 SGHRS and CDR2 YFSETQ. The sample belongs to a study of blood T cells in healthy people across ages. Notes on the study in general: Any changes in expanded clonotypes were possibly confounded, as donor CMV status remained unknown. As naive T cell percentage varied, TCR beta diversity correlated strongly with it.

Samples had at least 6.5 million PBMCs isolated from them. A second PCR of about 7 to 11 cycles used a sample-barcoded 5' primer and a J-beta primer mix. Via MiXCR, TCRdb re-called the 5' RACE reads, giving one row per CDR3 protein. The sample yields 1.5 million to 2 million distinct CDR3 sequences, about 31% seen once. Sequenced input: blood. This clonotype originated in a woman aged 30 to 39 in good health. This chain links TRBV5-1 with TRBJ2-5, with a tentative D call TRBD1 (6 bases). The CDR3 here is CASSLAAGRGTYERYF. Here the CDR3 DNA reads TGCGCCAGCAGCTTGGCCGCGGGCAGGGGAACCTACGAGCGGTACTTC.